A single sample gave rise to the 8 T cell receptor beta chains below, sequenced in a study of identical twins. TCRdb ran MiXCR on the 5' RACE reads and lists one entry per CDR3 protein. The sample includes just under 650,000 distinct CDR3 sequences, roughly 7.1% of them seen just once. This same sample was also taken into another study, of yellow fever vaccine responses in identical twins.

What was sequenced was PBMCs. The receptor source for this set is a woman aged 18-29 years in good health.

This clonotype was observed a few times. V gene TRBV12-3 or TRBV12-4 combines with J gene TRBJ2-7; D possibly corresponds to TRBD2 (5 bases). Trimming shortened V by 6 bases and J by 4 bases, and 22 bases separated the two germline ends. CDR3 length equals 16 residues. The CDR3 region is CASSPSSGTNLYEQYF. The CDR3 DNA reads as TGTGCCAGCAGCCCCTCGAGCGGAACCAACCTATACGAGCAGTACTTC.

The rearrangement joins TRBV4-1 to TRBJ1-6; D is unclear. Trimming cost V 0 bases and J 8 bases, with 14 bases left between them. The germline V gene encodes CDR1 MGHRA and CDR2 YSYEKL. This CDR3 has 16 amino acids. CDR3 nucleotide sequence: TGCGCCAGCAGCCAAGATGAAAGGGATGGCGATTCACCCCTCCACTTT. Its translation is CASSQDERDGDSPLHF.

This clonotype was observed a few times. This sequence joins TRBV20-1 and TRBJ1-2; a weak D match, TRBD1 (5 bases). The CDR3 contains 16 residues. Germline loops: CDR1 DFQATT, CDR2 SNEGSKA (reference sequence). The germline V and J ends were trimmed by 3 bases and 1 base, with 18 bases remaining between them. Here the CDR3 DNA reads TGCAGTGCTAGGGACCCCCTAGGGGAAATTAACTATGGCTACACCTTC. As protein: CSARDPLGEINYGYTF.

This clonotype was observed at least ten times. The V gene is TRBV7-9, the J gene TRBJ2-5, with TRBD1 identical over 7 bases. The CDR3 totals 16 residues. The germline CDR1 and CDR2 sequences are SEHNR and FQNEAQ (reference sequence). Trimming took 4 bases from V and 5 from J; bases not matched to a gene: 13. DNA for the CDR3: TGTGCCAGCAGCTCCCGGGACAGTACTCTACGCGAGACCCAGTACTTC. The encoded protein is CASSSRDSTLRETQYF.

This clonotype was counted many times. The chain employs TRBV28 and TRBJ2-2; 7 bases fit TRBD2. The CDR3 runs to 14 residues. Trimming removed 5 bases from V and 5 bases from J; junction bases left unmatched: 5. Germline V gene sequence: CDR1 MDHEN, CDR2 SYDVKM. CDR3 nucleotides: TGTGCCAGCAGTGCCCGGGGAGGGACCGGGGAGCTGTTTTTT. It specifies CASSARGGTGELFF.

The rearrangement uses TRBV2 and TRBJ1-1; D is possibly TRBD1 (6 bases). This CDR3 has 13 amino acids. Germline V gives CDR1 SNHLY, CDR2 FYNNEI. Trimming stripped 7 bases from V and 7 bases from J, with 16 bases between. The CDR3 DNA follows: TGTGCCAGCAAGCGCGGACAGCCACTTGAAGCTTTCTTT. Translated: CASKRGQPLEAFF.

The chain couples TRBV3-1 to TRBJ2-3; D possibly corresponds to TRBD1 (6 bases). Germline V CDR1 and CDR2: LGHDT, YNNKEL (reference sequence). The CDR3 is made up of 15 amino acids. Trimming shortened V by 0 bases and J by 4 bases, and 11 bases separated the two germline ends. CDR3 region: CASSQEGGRADTQYF. The CDR3 DNA reads as TGTGCCAGCAGCCAAGAAGGGGGAAGGGCAGATACGCAGTATTTT.

On this clonotype: This clone may be a read error of a much larger clone one base away. V gene TRBV5-1 combines with J gene TRBJ2-1, with TRBD2 as a possible D gene (6 bases). CDR3 size: 15 residues. Germline CDR1 and CDR2: SGHRS and YFSETQ. The CDR3 DNA reads TGCGCCAGCACACTAGCTATCAGCTCCTACAAGGAGCAGTTCTTC. Amino acids: CASTLAISSYKEQFF.